A single sample is the source of the 5 T cell receptor beta chains below, sequenced in a study of T-cell reconstitution after alpha-beta-depleted transplantation in children (dated by TCRdb to about 2016). Library construction relied on PCR. Sequencing took place on an Illumina HiSeq 2500. TCR libraries were prepared with molecular barcoding, using unique molecular identifiers to normalize TCRbeta repertoire quantification. Starting from the raw public reads, TCRdb applied fastp trimming at Q25, assembled clones with MiXCR and retained in-frame beta chains. Rows are combined by CDR3 protein, so each entry shows the most common genes and DNA. The sample table contains some 490,000 distinct CDR3 sequences; only one count was recorded for roughly an eighth of them. The top ten constitute around 6% of the sample. Sequencing was performed on PBMCs from the stem cell graft donor, taken from the stem cell graft. Receptor source: a human donor who donated a stem cell graft to a child with combined immunodeficiency.

This clonotype showed up just a few times. The V call is TRBV4-3, the J call TRBJ1-1; D perhaps matches TRBD1 (5 bases). The CDR3 is made up of 14 amino acids. Trimming took 1 base from V and 10 from J, leaving 16 bases between them. CDR1 is LGHNA, CDR2 YSLEER, per germline. The CDR3 sequence is CASSQGGTRGRAFF. DNA for the CDR3: TGCGCCAGCAGCCAAGGGGGGACCCGGGGTAGAGCTTTCTTT.

The genes are TRBV4-2 and TRBJ2-2; tentative D call: TRBD2 (6 bases). The germline V and J ends were trimmed by 4 bases and 1 base, with 7 bases remaining between them. The CDR3 length is 14 residues. Germline assignment: CDR1 LGHNA and CDR2 YNFKEQ. The CDR3 DNA reads TGTGCCAGCAGCCGCGGGGTGAACACCGGGGAGCTGTTTTTT. Translation gives CASSRGVNTGELFF.

This clonotype was detected only a few times. The genes are TRBV24-1 and TRBJ2-5, with a tentative D call TRBD1 (6 bases). Trimming took off 5 bases at V and 7 bases at J, with 13 bases between the two ends. There are 13 residues in the CDR3. Germline V gene sequence: CDR1 KGHDR, CDR2 SFDVKD. CDR3 sequence (DNA): TGTGCCACCAGTGCGACAGGAAGGGGGACCCAGTACTTC. Amino acid sequence: CATSATGRGTQYF.

The V gene is TRBV29-1, the J gene TRBJ2-5; D assignment may be TRBD1 or TRBD2 (5 bases each). The germline CDR1 and CDR2 sequences are SQVTM and ANQGSEA. This CDR3 is built from 17 residues. Trimming left V 7 bases short and J 5 bases short, with 29 bases between. The CDR3 sequence: CSGKTPFGTRGSETQYF. The CDR3, as DNA: TGCAGCGGAAAAACCCCCTTTGGGACCCGCGGCAGCGAGACCCAGTACTTC.

This chain links TRBV7-9 with TRBJ2-1, with 11 bases aligning to TRBD2. With V trimmed by 5 bases and J by 2 bases, 5 bases remained unmatched. Per germline, CDR1 SEHNR and CDR2 FQNEAQ (reference sequence). There are 16 residues in the CDR3. For the CDR3, the DNA is TGTGCCAGCAGCCACGCTAGCGGGAGGCCCTACAATGAGCAGTTCTTC. Translation: CASSHASGRPYNEQFF.